The next 6 T cell receptor beta chains were all read from a single sample in a study of Ad26.COV2.S vaccination and SARS-CoV-2 variants. Treatment described: 15 to 20 received Ad26.COV2.S at low or high dose, single or two shots; several received placebo; per-sample allocation not given. Sampling was performed 63 days after the first vaccine or placebo injection. TCRdb's copy holds only in-frame clones and misses some; the assay was immunoSEQ multiplex PCR. The table has about 420,000 clones, approximately 90% seen once. The specimen was peripheral blood, collected in a trial of Ad26.COV2.S vaccine versus placebo. The receptors derive from a person aged 18-65 years who received the Ad26.COV2.S COVID-19 vaccine or a placebo.

The rearrangement joins TRBV19 to TRBJ2-1, with D perhaps TRBD1 (5 bases). Germline V gene data show CDR1 as LNHDA and CDR2 as SQIVND (reference sequence). Trimming removed 3 bases at V and 8 bases at J, with 26 bases between. The CDR3 sequence is 18 residues long. The CDR3 nucleotides read TGTGCCAGTAGTATCGACCGTTTGGCAGCCAAGGGGTTGGATGAGCAGTTCTTC. It is translated as CASSIDRLAAKGLDEQFF.

The V call is TRBV5-6, the J call TRBJ1-1; D perhaps matches TRBD1 (5 bases). The CDR3 is 14 amino acids. In germline, CDR1 is SGHDT, CDR2 YYEEEE. V was cut by 4 bases and J by 6 bases, with 16 bases left in between. In DNA form, the CDR3 reads TGTGCCAGCAGCGGGCCCGGGACCTACTCTGAAGCTTTCTTT. Residues: CASSGPGTYSEAFF. The full variable domain, rest sourced from reference TRBV5-6 and TRBJ1-1, is DAGVTQSPTHLIKTRGQQVTLRCSPKSGHDTVSWYQQALGQGPQFIFQYYEEEERQRGNFPDRFSGHQFPNYSSELNVNALLLGDSALYLCASSGPGTYSEAFFGQGTRLTVV.

The count of this clone is one. The chain combines TRBV28 with TRBJ2-1; TRBD2 agrees at 11 bases. This CDR3 region has 14 residues. V dropped 3 bases and J dropped 9; count of bases not matched to a gene: 4. Germline lookup yields CDR1 MDHEN and CDR2 SYDVKM. The CDR3 protein is CASSFTSGGREQFF. The CDR3 coding sequence is TGTGCCAGCAGTTTCACTAGCGGGGGTCGTGAGCAGTTCTTC.

The chain has TRBV7-9 and TRBJ2-5, with D tentatively TRBD2 (6 bases). Germline V CDR1 and CDR2: SEHNR, FQNEAQ (reference sequence). The CDR3 consists of 14 residues. The ends were cut back, 4 bases at V and 5 bases at J, with 14 bases in the middle. This chain's CDR3 is CASSSQSTSETQYF. Written as DNA, the CDR3 is TGTGCCAGCAGCTCCCAATCGACTAGTGAGACCCAGTACTTC.

This rearrangement joins TRBV7-9 to TRBJ2-7, with TRBD2 matching 10 bases. CDR1 is SEHNR, CDR2 FQNEAQ, per germline (reference sequence). The length of the CDR3 is 17 residues. Losses at the gene ends were 4 bases for V and 2 bases for J; bases not matched to a gene: 11. The CDR3 DNA reads as TGTGCCAGCAGCTCCGGGAAAGCGGGGGGGGACGCCTACGAGCAGTACTTC. Its protein product is CASSSGKAGGDAYEQYF.

This chain uses TRBV2 with TRBJ2-1; maybe TRBD2 (6 bases). The CDR3 consists of 12 residues. Germline V lookup: CDR1 SNHLY, CDR2 FYNNEI. V lost 5 bases and J 12 bases, leaving 14 bases between the germline ends. Written as DNA, the CDR3 is TGTGCCAGCAGTCCTGGGGCGGGGTCGCAGTTCTTC. Translated, it gives CASSPGAGSQFF.